These 12 T cell receptor beta chains were all obtained from the same sample, sequenced in a study of cytomegalovirus exposure and HLA in healthy donors. Repertoires were generated with immunoSEQ multiplex PCR, while TCRdb's copy carries only in-frame clones and drops some. The table lists 200,000 to 250,000 clones, over 80% of them singletons. Sequencing was carried out using PBMCs. Every receptor here comes from a woman between 25 and 40 years old in good health and CMV-seropositive.

This rearrangement joins TRBV9 to TRBJ1-1; tentative D call: TRBD1 (6 bases). The CDR3 totals 14 residues. CDR1 and CDR2 from the germline V gene are SGDLS and YYNGEE. The V end was cut by 3 bases, the J end by 2 bases, with 11 bases between. CDR3 nucleotide sequence: TGTGCCAGCAGCGCAGGGACACCTAACACTGAAGCTTTCTTT. Encoded protein: CASSAGTPNTEAFF.

Written as DNA, the CDR3 is TGTGCCAGCAGCGTAGAAGGGAGTGGAGCAGGGTGGCCGGATACGCAGTATTTT. Protein sequence: CASSVEGSGAGWPDTQYF. This chain uses TRBV9 with TRBJ2-3, with D perhaps given as TRBD1 or TRBD2 (5 bases each). V shed 0 bases and J shed 6 bases, with 23 bases lying between them. The CDR3 extends over 18 amino acids. The germline V gene encodes CDR1 SGDLS and CDR2 YYNGEE.

The chain joins TRBV28 to TRBJ1-5; D gene unclear. Trimming pared 1 base from V and 3 bases from J, leaving 10 bases between. CDR1 and CDR2 from the germline V gene are MDHEN and SYDVKM. The CDR3 sequence is 15 residues long. The CDR3 sequence is CASSLLVRTNQPQHF. In nucleotides, the CDR3 is TGTGCCAGCAGTTTATTGGTCAGGACCAATCAGCCCCAGCATTTT.

The rearrangement joins TRBV5-6 to TRBJ2-1, with a possible D match to TRBD2 (6 bases). The V end was cut by 3 bases, the J end by 2 bases, with 12 bases between. CDR3 size: 15 residues. Germline V lookup: CDR1 SGHDT, CDR2 YYEEEE. As DNA, the CDR3 is TGTGCCAGCAGCTCCCGGGAGATCACCTACAATGAGCAGTTCTTC. It yields the protein CASSSREITYNEQFF.

This rearrangement joins TRBV2 to TRBJ2-3; D possibly corresponds to TRBD2 (6 bases). V lost 7 bases and J 6 bases, leaving 20 bases between the germline ends. Germline values: CDR1 SNHLY, CDR2 FYNNEI. The CDR3 runs 15 residues. CDR3 residues: CASKMLFLASDTQYF. In nucleotides, the CDR3 is TGTGCCAGCAAGATGTTGTTCCTAGCGTCGGATACGCAGTATTTT.

The chain has TRBV15 and TRBJ1-5; D may be TRBD1 (6 bases). The germline V gene encodes CDR1 LNHNV and CDR2 YYDKDF (reference sequence). The CDR3 covers 16 residues. The V end lost 4 bases, the J end lost 4 bases, and 17 bases lay between the germline ends. In nucleotides, the CDR3 is TGTGCCACCAGCAAACCCCCTCGGGGGCTAAATCAGCCCCAGCATTTT. It is translated as CATSKPPRGLNQPQHF.

The J gene is TRBJ1-3, the V gene TRBV28; D might be TRBD1 (6 bases). The CDR3 is made up of 13 amino acids. V was clipped by 6 bases and J by 3 bases, with 9 bases between them. Looked up from germline, CDR1 is MDHEN and CDR2 is SYDVKM. As DNA, the CDR3 is TGTGCCAGCAGCGACAGGCTTGGAAACACCATATATTTT. It codes for CASSDRLGNTIYF.

The chain employs TRBV5-6 and TRBJ2-7; a possible D gene is TRBD1 (6 bases). Germline V lookup: CDR1 SGHDT, CDR2 YYEEEE. This CDR3 is 11 amino acids long. Trimming left V 2 bases short and J 13 bases short, with 13 bases between. CDR3 sequence: CASSFRDTFYF. DNA for the CDR3: TGTGCCAGCAGCTTCCGGGACACCTTTTACTTC.

The rearrangement links TRBV6-5 to TRBJ2-7, with 9 nucleotides matching TRBD1. The length of the CDR3 is 15 residues. The junction had 7 bases not matched to a gene; V was cut back by 6 bases and J by 1 base. The germline V gene has CDR1 MNHEY and CDR2 SVGAGI. The DNA for the CDR3 is TGTGCCAGCAGCCCCCCGGGGACAGGGTCCTACGAGCAGTACTTC. As protein: CASSPPGTGSYEQYF.

CDR3: CASSWRPEGNYGYTF. DNA of the CDR3: TGTGCCAGCAGTTGGCGCCCCGAGGGTAACTATGGCTACACCTTC. The chain is built from TRBV6-6 and TRBJ1-2; D remains unclear. Germline V gene lookup returns CDR1 MNHNY and CDR2 SVGAGI (reference sequence). The CDR3 runs 15 residues. Trimming took off 4 bases at V and 1 base at J, with 13 bases between the two ends.

V gene TRBV30 combines with J gene TRBJ1-5; 10 bases agree with TRBD1. The CDR3 spans 15 residues. CDR1 is GTSNPN, CDR2 SVGIG, per germline (reference sequence). Trimming at V came to 2 bases and at J to 6 bases, leaving 7 bases not matched to a gene. The CDR3 DNA follows: TGTGCCTGGAGTCCAGGACAGGGGGTAAGTCAGCCCCAGCATTTT. Translation gives CAWSPGQGVSQPQHF.

V usage is TRBV28 and J usage is TRBJ1-5; 7 bases line up with TRBD1. V trimming: 7 bases; J trimming: 6 bases; junction bases outside the gene matches: 6. CDR3 length: 13 amino acids. Germline V gene lookup returns CDR1 MDHEN and CDR2 SYDVKM. The CDR3 nucleotides are TGTGCCAGCAAGAACAGGGGCGGTCAGCCCCAGCATTTT. This codes for CASKNRGGQPQHF.